There are many counts of the clone carrying this T cell receptor (beta chain). Its antigen is not known. Germline-derived CDR1 and CDR2 are SGHTA and FQGTGA. This CDR3 contains 13 residues. V was pared by 0 bases and J by 2 bases, with 2 bases between. This record belongs to a study of blood T cells in healthy people across ages. Study-wide results and limits: Unsorted PBMC input precluded a conclusive naive versus antigen-experienced comparison. TCR beta diversity, measured per million T cells, fell in a roughly linear way with age. More naive CD4+ cells and higher diversity marked long-lived donors relative to aged donors.

PCR was performed a second time for roughly 7 to 12 cycles using a sample-barcoded 5' primer and a J-beta primer mix. Each CDR3 protein is one row after TCRdb ran MiXCR on the 5' RACE reads. Among around 1.7 million distinct CDR3 sequences listed, roughly 27% were seen once. They isolated at least 6 million PBMCs from each sample. Specimen: blood. V is TRBV7-3 and J is TRBJ2-4; D call uncertain. This clonotype was obtained from a woman in her thirties in good health. CDR3 loop: CASSLTPKNIQYF. DNA for the CDR3: TGTGCCAGCAGCTTAACCCCCAAAAACATTCAGTACTTC.